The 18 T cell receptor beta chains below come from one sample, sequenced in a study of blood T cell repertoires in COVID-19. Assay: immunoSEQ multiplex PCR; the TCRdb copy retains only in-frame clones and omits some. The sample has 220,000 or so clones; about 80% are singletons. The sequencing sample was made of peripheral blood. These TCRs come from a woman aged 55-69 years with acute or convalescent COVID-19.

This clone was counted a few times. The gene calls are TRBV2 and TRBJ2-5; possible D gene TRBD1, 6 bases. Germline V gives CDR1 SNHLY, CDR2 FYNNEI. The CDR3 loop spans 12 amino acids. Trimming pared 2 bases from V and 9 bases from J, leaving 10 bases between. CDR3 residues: CASSESEGAQYF. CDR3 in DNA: TGTGCCAGCAGTGAAAGTGAGGGGGCCCAGTACTTC.

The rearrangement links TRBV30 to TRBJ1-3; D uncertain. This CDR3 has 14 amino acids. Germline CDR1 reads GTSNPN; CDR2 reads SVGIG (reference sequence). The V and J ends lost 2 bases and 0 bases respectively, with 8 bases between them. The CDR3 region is CAWSSGASGNTIYF. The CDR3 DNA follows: TGTGCCTGGAGTAGTGGAGCCTCTGGAAACACCATATATTTT. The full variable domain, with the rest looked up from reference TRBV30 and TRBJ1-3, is SQTIHQWPATLVQPVGSPLSLECTVEGTSNPNLYWYRQAAGRGLQLLFYSVGIGQISSEVPQNLSASRPQDRQFILSSKKLLLSDSGFYLCAWSSGASGNTIYFGEGSWLTVV.

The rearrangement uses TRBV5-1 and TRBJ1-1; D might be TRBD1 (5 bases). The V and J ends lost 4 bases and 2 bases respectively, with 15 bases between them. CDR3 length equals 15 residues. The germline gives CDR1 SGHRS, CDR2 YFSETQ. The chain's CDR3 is CASSTAGRTNTEAFF. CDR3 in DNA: TGCGCCAGCAGCACAGCGGGACGGACCAACACTGAAGCTTTCTTT.

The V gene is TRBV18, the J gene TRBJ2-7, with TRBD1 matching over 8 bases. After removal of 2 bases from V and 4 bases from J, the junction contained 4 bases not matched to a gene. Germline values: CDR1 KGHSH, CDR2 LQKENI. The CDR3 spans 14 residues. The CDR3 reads CASSPGTGPYEQYF. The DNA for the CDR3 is TGTGCCAGCTCACCAGGGACAGGCCCATACGAGCAGTACTTC.

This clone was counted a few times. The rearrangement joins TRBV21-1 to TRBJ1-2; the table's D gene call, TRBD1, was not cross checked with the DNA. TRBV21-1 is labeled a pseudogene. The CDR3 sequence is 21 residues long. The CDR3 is CASSKVGGQMKDRRYHYGYTF. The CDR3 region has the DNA TGTGCCAGCAGCAAAGTCGGAGGGCAAATGAAGGACAGGCGGTACCACTATGGCTACACCTTC.

CDR3 residues: CASSRSGGGTDTQYF. The CDR3 nucleotides are TGCGCCAGCAGCAGGAGCGGGGGAGGCACAGATACGCAGTATTTT. This chain links TRBV5-1 with TRBJ2-3; 8 positions agree with TRBD2. Trimming removed 4 bases from V and 1 base from J; junction bases left unmatched: 5. Per germline, CDR1 SGHRS and CDR2 YFSETQ. There are 15 residues in the CDR3.

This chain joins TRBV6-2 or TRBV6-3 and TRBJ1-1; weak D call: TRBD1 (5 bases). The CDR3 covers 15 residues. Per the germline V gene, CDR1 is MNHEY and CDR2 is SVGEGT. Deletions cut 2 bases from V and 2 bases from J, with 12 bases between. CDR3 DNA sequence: TGTGCCAGCAGTTACCGCGGGAGGGGAAACACTGAAGCTTTCTTT. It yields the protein CASSYRGRGNTEAFF.

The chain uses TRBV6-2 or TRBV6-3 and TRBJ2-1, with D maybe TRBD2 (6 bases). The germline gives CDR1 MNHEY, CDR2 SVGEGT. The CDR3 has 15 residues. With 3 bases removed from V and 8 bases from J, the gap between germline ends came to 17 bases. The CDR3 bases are TGTGCCAGCAGTTATCGTTTTGGGGGGTTGGATGAGCAGTTCTTC. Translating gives CASSYRFGGLDEQFF.

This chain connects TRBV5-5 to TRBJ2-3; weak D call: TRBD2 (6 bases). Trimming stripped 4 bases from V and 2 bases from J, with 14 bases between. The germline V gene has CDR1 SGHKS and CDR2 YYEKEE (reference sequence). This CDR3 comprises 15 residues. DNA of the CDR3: TGTGCCAGCAGCCTTCTAGCGTCGCTCACAGATACGCAGTATTTT. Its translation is CASSLLASLTDTQYF.

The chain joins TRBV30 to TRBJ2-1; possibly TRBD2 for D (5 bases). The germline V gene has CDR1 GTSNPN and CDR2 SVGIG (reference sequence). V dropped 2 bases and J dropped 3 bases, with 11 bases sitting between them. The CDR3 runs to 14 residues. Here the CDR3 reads CAWSRGNLYNEQFF. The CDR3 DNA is TGTGCCTGGAGTCGGGGAAACCTCTACAATGAGCAGTTCTTC.

The CDR3 spells CASSHRDRDSGYTF. The CDR3 nucleotides read TGCGCCAGCAGCCACCGGGACAGGGATTCGGGCTACACCTTC. This sequence joins TRBV4-1 and TRBJ1-2, with 9 bases lining up with TRBD1. The V segment lost 3 bases and the J segment 8 bases; nucleotides outside the gene matches: 7. This CDR3 contains 14 residues. Germline CDR1 reads MGHRA; CDR2 reads YSYEKL.

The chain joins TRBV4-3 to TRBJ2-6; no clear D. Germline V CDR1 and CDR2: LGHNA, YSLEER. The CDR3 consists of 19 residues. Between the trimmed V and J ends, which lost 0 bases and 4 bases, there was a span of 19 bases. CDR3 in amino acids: CASSQDRGSPPVGANVLTF. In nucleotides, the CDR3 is TGCGCCAGCAGCCAAGATCGCGGCAGCCCCCCGGTGGGGGCCAACGTCCTGACTTTC.

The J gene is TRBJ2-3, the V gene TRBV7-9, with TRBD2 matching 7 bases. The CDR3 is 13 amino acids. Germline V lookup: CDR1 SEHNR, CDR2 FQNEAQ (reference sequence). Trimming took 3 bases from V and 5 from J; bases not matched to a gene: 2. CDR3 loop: CASSFGRGDTQYF. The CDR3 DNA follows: TGTGCCAGCAGCTTTGGGAGGGGAGATACGCAGTATTTT.

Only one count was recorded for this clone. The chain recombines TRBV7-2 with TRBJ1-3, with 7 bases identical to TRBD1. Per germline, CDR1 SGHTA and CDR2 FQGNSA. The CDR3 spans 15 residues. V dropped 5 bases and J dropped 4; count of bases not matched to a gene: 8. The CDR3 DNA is TGTGCCAGCAGCGCGAGACAGGGACCGGGAAACACCATATATTTT. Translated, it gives CASSARQGPGNTIYF.

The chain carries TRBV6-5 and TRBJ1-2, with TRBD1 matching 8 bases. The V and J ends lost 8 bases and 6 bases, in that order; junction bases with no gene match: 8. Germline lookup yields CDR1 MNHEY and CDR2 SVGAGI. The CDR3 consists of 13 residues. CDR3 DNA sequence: TGTGCCAGCCTGAGGACAGGGACACATGGCTACACCTTC. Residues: CASLRTGTHGYTF.

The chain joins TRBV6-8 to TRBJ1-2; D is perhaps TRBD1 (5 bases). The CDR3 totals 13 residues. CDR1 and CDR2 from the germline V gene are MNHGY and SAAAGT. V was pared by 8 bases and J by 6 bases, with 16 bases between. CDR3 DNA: TGTGCCAGCCTCCTGGGGGGTGGGGATGGCTACACCTTC. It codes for CASLLGGGDGYTF.

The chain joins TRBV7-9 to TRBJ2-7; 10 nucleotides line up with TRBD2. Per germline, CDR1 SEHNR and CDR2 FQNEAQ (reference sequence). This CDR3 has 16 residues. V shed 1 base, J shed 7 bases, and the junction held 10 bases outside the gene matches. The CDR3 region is CASSLGHSGGIGEQYF. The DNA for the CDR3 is TGTGCCAGCAGCTTAGGGCATAGCGGGGGGATAGGGGAGCAGTACTTC. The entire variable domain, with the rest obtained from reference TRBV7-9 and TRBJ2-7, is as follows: DTGVSQNPRHKITKRGQNVTFRCDPISEHNRLYWYRQTLGQGPEFLTYFQNEAQLEKSRLLSDRFSAERPKGSFSTLEIQRTEQGDSAMYLCASSLGHSGGIGEQYFGPGTRLTVT.

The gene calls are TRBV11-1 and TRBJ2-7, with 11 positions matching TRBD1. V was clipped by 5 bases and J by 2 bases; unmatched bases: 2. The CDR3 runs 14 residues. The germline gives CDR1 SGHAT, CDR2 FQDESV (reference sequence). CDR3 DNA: TGTGCCAGCAGCCCGGGACAGGGGGCCTACGAGCAGTACTTC. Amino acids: CASSPGQGAYEQYF.